One T cell receptor beta chain is described in this entry. Its antigen is unknown. This sample is drawn from a study of prognosis after radiotherapy for stage I lung cancer. As for the study in general: Newly diagnosed primary stage I lung tumors occurred in around 13 patients, and oligometastatic NSCLC after surgical resection of the primary tumor occurred in 4 or 5. Radiotherapy: SBRT, 3 to 5 fractions, biologically effective dose at least 100 Gy.

Study results and limitations: A difference in TRBV and TRBJ gene usage was reportedly seen between patients with and without metastases. It was not determined whether the expanded TCR clones were tumor-specific.

The CDR3 is 14 amino acids. Germline CDR1 reads SGHNT; CDR2 reads YYREEE (reference sequence). Trimming took 4 bases from V and 3 from J; bases not matched to a gene: 5. Genomic DNA provided the template from which TCR beta CDR3 was amplified by two-round multiplex PCR. The first PCR round targeted every TRBV and TRBJ gene with specific primers. MiXCR, applied by TCRdb to the multiplex PCR reads, yields one record per CDR3 protein. The repertoire holds roughly 17,000 distinct CDR3 sequences, with 44% as singletons. J is TRBJ2-5 and V is TRBV5-4, with 8 bases that match TRBD1. The sequence was collected from a donor aged 50 or older with non-small cell lung cancer. The sample was PBMCs, taken before or after stereotactic body radiation therapy (not recorded which). DNA for the CDR3: TGTGCCAGCAGCCGTGGGACAGGAGAAGAGACCCAGTACTTC. As protein: CASSRGTGEETQYF. Full variable domain (missing parts from reference TRBV5-4 and TRBJ2-5): ETGVTQSPTHLIKTRGQQVTLRCSSQSGHNTVSWYQQALGQGPQFIFQYYREEENGRGNFPPRFSGLQFPNYSSELNVNALELDDSALYLCASSRGTGEETQYFGPGTRLLVL.